The T cell receptor beta chain described here comes from a study of Ad26.COV2.S vaccination and SARS-CoV-2 variants. Study-level information: The vaccine Ad26.COV2.S was put into the muscle once, or twice with 56 days between.

Remarks on this clone: Its target is not known.

Some clones are missing from TCRdb's copy, which holds only in-frame ones; the method was immunoSEQ multiplex PCR. Of about 350,000 clones listed, approximately 90% are singletons. Study-wide findings and caveats: Non-spike TCR breadth showed similarity between vaccine and placebo recipients.

The germline V gene has CDR1 LNHNV and CDR2 YYDKDF (reference sequence). CDR3 length equals 14 residues. J gave up 2 bases and V 7 bases, and 4 bases lay outside the gene matches. The sample's treatment: over 15 received Ad26.COV2.S at low or high dose, single or two shots; 5 received placebo; per-sample allocation not given. The investigators took samples on day 63 after the first vaccine or placebo injection. V is TRBV15 and J is TRBJ1-4, with 7 bases matching TRBD1. The source of this sequence is a person between 18 and 65 years old who received the Ad26.COV2.S COVID-19 vaccine or a placebo. The sample was peripheral blood, taken in a trial of Ad26.COV2.S vaccine versus placebo. CDR3 sequence (DNA): TGTGCCACCAAAGACAGGGATACTAATGAAAAACTGTTTTTT. It specifies CATKDRDTNEKLFF. The whole variable domain, remainder taken from reference TRBV15 and TRBJ1-4, is DAMVIQNPRYQVTQFGKPVTLSCSQTLNHNVMYWYQQKSSQAPKLLFHYYDKDFNNEADTPDNFQSRRPNTSFCFLDIRSPGLGDTAMYLCATKDRDTNEKLFFGSGTQLSVL.